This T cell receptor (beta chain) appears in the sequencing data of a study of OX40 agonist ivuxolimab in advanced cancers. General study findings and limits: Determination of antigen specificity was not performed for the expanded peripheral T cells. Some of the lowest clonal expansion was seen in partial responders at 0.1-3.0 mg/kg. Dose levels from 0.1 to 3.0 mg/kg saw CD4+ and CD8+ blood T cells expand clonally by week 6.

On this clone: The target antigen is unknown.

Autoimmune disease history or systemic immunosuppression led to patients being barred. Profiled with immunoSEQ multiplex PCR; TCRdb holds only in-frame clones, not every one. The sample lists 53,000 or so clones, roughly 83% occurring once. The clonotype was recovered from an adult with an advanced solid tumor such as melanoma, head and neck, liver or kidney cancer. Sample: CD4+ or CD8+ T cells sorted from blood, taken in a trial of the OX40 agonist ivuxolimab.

Here the CDR3 DNA reads TGTGCCAGCAGCTTAGGGAGGATGGACACTGAAGCTTTCTTT. This sequence encodes CASSLGRMDTEAFF. This rearrangement joins TRBV7-9 to TRBJ1-1; no clear D. Trimming cost V 1 base and J 3 bases, with 9 bases left between them. Germline values: CDR1 SEHNR, CDR2 FQNEAQ (reference sequence). The CDR3 runs to 14 residues.